The 29 T cell receptor beta chains reported below all come from one sample, sequenced in a study of identical twins. Using its own MiXCR run on the 5' RACE reads, TCRdb lists one record per CDR3 protein. Of approximately 590,000 distinct CDR3 sequences in the sample, over 8.5% were seen once. These data were likewise used in another study, on yellow fever vaccine responses in identical twins.

The specimen sequenced was PBMCs. The receptors were gathered from a woman younger than 35 in good health.

This clonotype was found a few times. The chain links TRBV4-3 to TRBJ2-5; 10 bases fit TRBD2. With 4 bases clipped from V and 1 base from J, the junction kept 3 bases outside the gene matches. The CDR3 runs 15 residues. Germline CDR1 reads LGHNA; CDR2 reads YSLEER. The DNA for the CDR3 is TGCGCCAGCAGCCGCGAGCGGGGGGGCCAAGAGACCCAGTACTTC. Amino acids: CASSRERGGQETQYF.

V and J are TRBV5-1 and TRBJ2-5; no clear D gene. The CDR3 is 14 residues long. Germline V gene lookup returns CDR1 SGHRS and CDR2 YFSETQ. The germline V and J ends were trimmed by 4 bases and 5 bases, with 15 bases remaining between them. CDR3 in amino acids: CASSSPGLGETQYF. The CDR3 DNA reads TGCGCCAGCAGCAGTCCGGGTCTGGGCGAGACCCAGTACTTC. The complete variable domain, with remaining parts taken from reference TRBV5-1 and TRBJ2-5, reads KAGVTQTPRYLIKTRGQQVTLSCSPISGHRSVSWYQQTPGQGLQFLFEYFSETQRNKGNFPGRFSGRQFSNSRSEMNVSTLELGDSALYLCASSSPGLGETQYFGPGTRLLVL.

CDR3 protein: CASSLIAWGREGSPLHF. The DNA for the CDR3 is TGTGCCAGCAGCTTAATTGCCTGGGGGAGGGAGGGTTCACCCCTCCACTTT. This chain connects TRBV7-2 to TRBJ1-6; a weak D match, TRBD1 (5 bases). V lost 2 bases, J lost 9 bases, and 20 bases lay in between. The CDR3 sequence is 17 residues long. Germline assignment: CDR1 SGHTA and CDR2 FQGNSA.

The table lists this clonotype with a few counts. V usage is TRBV12-3 or TRBV12-4 and J usage is TRBJ1-3; D remains ambiguous. The CDR3 spans 13 residues. Trimming cost V 5 bases and J 0 bases, with 5 bases left between them. The CDR3 spells CASSPSSGNTIYF. Written as DNA, the CDR3 is TGTGCCAGCAGTCCCAGCTCTGGAAACACCATATATTTT.

This clonotype appeared a few times. The chain links TRBV4-3 to TRBJ2-2; D gene uncertain. The CDR3 runs 15 residues. Looked up from germline, CDR1 is LGHNA and CDR2 is YSLEER. Trimming took 0 bases from V and 1 from J, leaving 6 bases between them. CDR3 coding DNA: TGCGCCAGCAGCCAAGATTTTCGGAACACCGGGGAGCTGTTTTTT. Residues: CASSQDFRNTGELFF.

This clonotype has ten or more counts. This rearrangement joins TRBV12-3 or TRBV12-4 to TRBJ2-7; 7 bases are shared with TRBD1. Trimming cost V 4 bases and J 2 bases; bases outside gene matches: 5. This CDR3 region has 14 residues. The chain's CDR3 is CASSWTGQTYEQYF. The CDR3 bases are TGTGCCAGCAGTTGGACGGGACAGACCTACGAGCAGTACTTC.

This clonotype was found many times. J is TRBJ2-3 and V is TRBV4-1, with D uncertain. The V end lost 3 bases, the J end lost 1 base, and 5 bases lay between the germline ends. Germline values: CDR1 MGHRA, CDR2 YSYEKL. This CDR3 contains 13 residues. The CDR3 coding sequence is TGCGCCAGCAGCCATCCGGGCACAGATACGCAGTATTTT. It is translated as CASSHPGTDTQYF.

J is TRBJ2-7 and V is TRBV28, with 11 bases matching TRBD1. The V and J ends lost 2 bases and 5 bases, in that order; junction bases with no gene match: 5. The V gene's germline CDR1 is MDHEN and CDR2 SYDVKM. The CDR3 has 15 amino acids. The DNA of the CDR3 is TGTGCCAGCAGTTTAACGAGGACAGGGGGCCACGAGCAGTACTTC. It codes for CASSLTRTGGHEQYF.

This clonotype was recorded a few times. The chain joins TRBV7-9 to TRBJ2-5, with 8 bases fitting TRBD2. The V gene's germline CDR1 is SEHNR and CDR2 FQNEAQ (reference sequence). Trimming at V came to 5 bases and at J to 2 bases, leaving 7 bases not matched to a gene. This CDR3 has 15 residues. Written as DNA, the CDR3 is TGTGCCAGCAGCCCGAGCGGGAGACATCAAGAGACCCAGTACTTC. Translation gives CASSPSGRHQETQYF.

This clonotype was counted at least ten times. V and J are TRBV12-3 or TRBV12-4 and TRBJ2-7, with D uncertain. Trimming took 1 base from V and 3 from J, leaving 10 bases between them. The CDR3 is 14 residues long. Here the CDR3 reads CASSLEVLGYEQYF. The CDR3 coding sequence is TGTGCCAGCAGTTTAGAGGTTTTAGGCTACGAGCAGTACTTC.

The gene calls are TRBV13 and TRBJ1-2; D is undetermined. Trimming removed 5 bases at V and 3 bases at J, with 19 bases between. CDR3 size: 16 residues. CDR1 and CDR2 from the germline V gene are PRHDT and FYEKMQ (reference sequence). The CDR3 sequence: CASSPRVFSRDYGYTF. CDR3 coding DNA: TGTGCCAGCAGCCCTAGGGTATTCAGTCGAGACTATGGCTACACCTTC.

The chain links TRBV12-3 or TRBV12-4 to TRBJ2-7, with a weak D call TRBD2 (5 bases). V lost 8 bases, J lost 0 bases, and 17 bases lay in between. The length of the CDR3 is 15 residues. The CDR3 region has the DNA TGTGCCAGCTGCTACGGTAGCGACCGCTCCTACGAGCAGTACTTC. Its translation is CASCYGSDRSYEQYF.

V is TRBV5-1 and J is TRBJ2-2, with a possible D match to TRBD1 (6 bases). The CDR3 spans 16 residues. Trimming pared 1 base from V and 2 bases from J, leaving 12 bases between. Germline V gene data show CDR1 as SGHRS and CDR2 as YFSETQ. The CDR3 DNA reads TGCGCCAGCAGCTTGCTAAACAGGGAAAACACCGGGGAGCTGTTTTTT. Protein: CASSLLNRENTGELFF.

The chain links TRBV6-1 to TRBJ2-5; perhaps D is TRBD1 or TRBD2 (5 bases each). The V end was cut by 6 bases, the J end by 5 bases, with 13 bases between. The CDR3 is 13 residues long. In germline, CDR1 is MNHNS, CDR2 SASEGT. The CDR3 DNA reads as TGTGCCAGCAGGCCAGGGACGGTGGAGACCCAGTACTTC. It translates to CASRPGTVETQYF.

This chain uses TRBV28 with TRBJ2-5; D call uncertain. Per the germline V gene, CDR1 is MDHEN and CDR2 is SYDVKM. This CDR3 is 14 amino acids long. V lost 3 bases and J 4 bases, leaving 12 bases between the germline ends. The DNA of the CDR3 is TGTGCCAGCAGTTTTAAAGGGTTTTCAGAGACCCAGTACTTC. It translates to CASSFKGFSETQYF. The full variable domain, rest sourced from reference TRBV28 and TRBJ2-5, is DVKVTQSSRYLVKRTGEKVFLECVQDMDHENMFWYRQDPGLGLRLIYFSYDVKMKEKGDIPEGYSVSREKKERFSLILESASTNQTSMYLCASSFKGFSETQYFGPGTRLLVL.

This chain joins TRBV6-1 and TRBJ2-3; D is unresolved. The length of the CDR3 is 15 residues. CDR1 is MNHNS and CDR2 is SASEGT in the germline V gene. The V end lost 6 bases, the J end lost 0 bases, and 13 bases lay between the germline ends. The CDR3 loop is CASRTSELSTDTQYF. The CDR3 bases are TGTGCCAGCAGAACCTCTGAACTGAGCACAGATACGCAGTATTTT.

This clonotype was seen at least ten times. This rearrangement joins TRBV18 to TRBJ2-7; 9 bases map to TRBD1. The CDR3 loop spans 17 amino acids. The V gene end was trimmed by 2 bases and the J gene end by 5 bases; junction bases not matched to a gene: 13. Germline assignment: CDR1 KGHSH and CDR2 LQKENI. The CDR3 here is CASSPFPGQGNLNEQYF. In nucleotides, the CDR3 is TGTGCCAGCTCACCATTTCCAGGACAGGGGAATCTTAACGAGCAGTACTTC.

A few counts support this clonotype. V usage is TRBV20-1 and J usage is TRBJ1-2; D may be TRBD1 (5 bases). Germline V CDR1 and CDR2: DFQATT, SNEGSKA (reference sequence). This CDR3 spans 15 amino acids. V was pared by 0 bases and J by 2 bases, with 13 bases between. CDR3 in DNA: TGCAGTGCTAGAGATAGGCAGGGCTTAAACTATGGCTACACCTTC. It codes for CSARDRQGLNYGYTF.

This clonotype was detected ten times or more. The chain combines TRBV5-1 with TRBJ2-3; no definite D call. Germline V gene lookup returns CDR1 SGHRS and CDR2 YFSETQ. CDR3 size: 12 residues. V was pared by 4 bases and J by 2 bases, with 5 bases between. For the CDR3, the DNA is TGCGCCAGCAGCCACAACACAGATACGCAGTATTTT. It specifies CASSHNTDTQYF.

The chain has TRBV19 and TRBJ2-1, with 8 positions matching TRBD2. Trimming removed 3 bases from V and 8 bases from J; junction bases left unmatched: 6. The germline V gene encodes CDR1 LNHDA and CDR2 SQIVND (reference sequence). The CDR3 has 14 amino acids. CDR3 DNA sequence: TGTGCCAGTAGTATGGGACTAGTTCTCGATGAGCAGTTCTTC. It is translated as CASSMGLVLDEQFF.

This clonotype was recorded many times. This chain joins TRBV12-3 or TRBV12-4 and TRBJ1-1; D gene uncertain. V was trimmed by 3 bases and J by 6 bases, leaving 8 bases between them. CDR3 length: 12 residues. The CDR3 here is CASSFKGAEAFF. CDR3 nucleotide sequence: TGTGCCAGCAGTTTCAAGGGAGCTGAAGCTTTCTTT.

This clonotype was seen ten or more times. The CDR3 reads CASSFGGPTTNYEQYF. The CDR3 DNA reads as TGTGCCAGCAGCTTCGGGGGTCCCACCACCAACTACGAGCAGTACTTC. The V and J genes are TRBV5-6 and TRBJ2-7; TRBD2 might be the D (6 bases). Between the trimmed V and J ends, which lost 2 bases and 3 bases, there was a span of 18 bases. The CDR3 has 16 residues. Per germline, CDR1 SGHDT and CDR2 YYEEEE.

This clonotype has only a few counts. The chain couples TRBV6-4 to TRBJ2-1; 7 bases map to TRBD1. The germline V gene encodes CDR1 MRHNA and CDR2 SNTAGT. The CDR3 loop spans 12 amino acids. Trimming took 6 bases from V and 9 from J; bases not matched to a gene: 5. CDR3 region: CASRNPGGEQFF. In DNA form, the CDR3 reads TGTGCCAGCAGAAATCCAGGGGGTGAGCAGTTCTTC.

This rearrangement joins TRBV30 to TRBJ1-1; D unresolved. Germline V lookup: CDR1 GTSNPN, CDR2 SVGIG (reference sequence). V lost 3 bases to trimming and J lost 2 bases, with 7 bases between them. The CDR3 sequence is 12 residues long. CDR3 sequence (DNA): TGTGCCTGGAGGTCGCTTAACACTGAAGCTTTCTTT. This sequence encodes CAWRSLNTEAFF.

This clonotype was observed once. This chain links TRBV24-1 with TRBJ2-1; TRBD2 agrees at 11 bases. The junction had 4 bases not matched to a gene; V was cut back by 4 bases and J by 3 bases. The CDR3 spans 16 residues. Germline V lookup: CDR1 KGHDR, CDR2 SFDVKD. The CDR3, as DNA: TGTGCCACCAGTGAATCGGGACTAGCGGACTACAATGAGCAGTTCTTC. This sequence encodes CATSESGLADYNEQFF.

CDR3 DNA sequence: TGCGCCAGCAGCCCGATCTTCGTGGGACTCTCCTACAATGAGCAGTTCTTC. This sequence encodes CASSPIFVGLSYNEQFF. V is TRBV5-1 and J is TRBJ2-1; the D gene is possibly TRBD2 (6 bases). V was shortened by 4 bases and J by 0 bases, with 17 bases between the two germline ends. The CDR3 has 17 residues. Germline V gene sequence: CDR1 SGHRS, CDR2 YFSETQ.

This clonotype was counted only a few times. The V call is TRBV12-3 or TRBV12-4, the J call TRBJ1-3; D uncertain. The CDR3 loop spans 13 amino acids. V gave up 8 bases and J gave up 0 bases, with 8 bases separating them. The CDR3, as DNA: TGTGCCAGCGATCTGATCTCTGGAAACACCATATATTTT. It specifies CASDLISGNTIYF.

This clonotype was recorded at least ten times. This chain joins TRBV4-2 and TRBJ2-1; possibly TRBD1 or TRBD2 for D (5 bases each). Germline loops: CDR1 LGHNA, CDR2 YNFKEQ. CDR3 length: 18 amino acids. Trimming took 0 bases from V and 1 from J, leaving 16 bases between them. CDR3 sequence reads: CASSQEGSGTGSYNEQFF. The DNA of the CDR3 is TGTGCCAGCAGCCAAGAAGGCTCCGGGACGGGTTCCTACAATGAGCAGTTCTTC.

A few counts support this clonotype. The genes are TRBV12-3 or TRBV12-4 and TRBJ2-5; D is possibly TRBD2 (5 bases). This CDR3 region has 12 residues. Trimming shortened V by 10 bases and J by 5 bases, and 14 bases separated the two germline ends. CDR3 coding DNA: TGTGCCACTCGACTGGGCGGGGAGACCCAGTACTTC. Its translation: CATRLGGETQYF.